This T cell receptor (beta chain) is from a study of shared clonotypes between healthy human individuals. Clones were sequenced by immunoSEQ multiplex PCR, and TCRdb holds only the in-frame ones, with some missing. The sample includes over 2 million clones, roughly 90% seen only once; the top ten take roughly 0.34%. Trimming removed 5 bases from V and 1 base from J, with 12 bases in between. The CDR3 has 14 residues. Germline V gene data show CDR1 as SGHDT and CDR2 as YYEEEE. Material for sequencing was naive CD4+ T cells from PBMCs. The subset is: CD45RA+ positively selected. The TCR originated in a man between 18 and 35 years old in good health. Some clones in this sample may be carry-over from other donors' samples. The chain uses TRBV5-6 and TRBJ1-1; D perhaps matches TRBD1 (6 bases). The CDR3 loop reads CASSYGTRNTEAFF. The CDR3, as DNA: TGTGCCAGCAGTTACGGGACAAGGAACACTGAAGCTTTCTTT.